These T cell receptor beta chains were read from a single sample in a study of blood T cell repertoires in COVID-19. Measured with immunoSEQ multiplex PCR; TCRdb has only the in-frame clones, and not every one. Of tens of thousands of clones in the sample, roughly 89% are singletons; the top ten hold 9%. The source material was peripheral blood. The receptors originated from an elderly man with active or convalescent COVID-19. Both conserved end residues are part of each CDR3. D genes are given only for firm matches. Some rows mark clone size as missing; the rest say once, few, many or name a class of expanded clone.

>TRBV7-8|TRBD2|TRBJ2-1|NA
TGTGCCAGCAGCATCCGTGTAGCGGGGGGATCAGACGATGAGCAGTTCTTC
CASSIRVAGGSDDEQFF
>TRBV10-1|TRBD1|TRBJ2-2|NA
TGCGCCAGCAGTGAGTCTAGGACAGGGACTTACGCCGGGGAGCTGTTTTTT
CASSESRTGTYAGELFF
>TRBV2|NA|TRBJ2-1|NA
TGTGCCAGCAGCATAGTCGGCAATGAGCAGTTCTTC
CASSIVGNEQFF
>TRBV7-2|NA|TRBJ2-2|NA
TGTGCCAGCAGCCTGCGCGGGAACACCGGGGAGCTGTTTTTT
CASSLRGNTGELFF
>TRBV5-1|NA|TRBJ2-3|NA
TGCGCCAGCAGCTTCCGTTCAACGGGGACAGATACGCAGTATTTT
CASSFRSTGTDTQYF
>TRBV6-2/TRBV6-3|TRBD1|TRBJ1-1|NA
TGTGCCAGCAGTTACGCCCTCACAGGGGGCACTGAAGCTTTCTTT
CASSYALTGGTEAFF
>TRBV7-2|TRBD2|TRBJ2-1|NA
TGTGCCAGCAGCAGACTAGCGGGAGTTAACTACAATGAGCAGTTCTTC
CASSRLAGVNYNEQFF
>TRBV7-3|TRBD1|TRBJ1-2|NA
TGTGCCAGCAGCTCAAACAGGGGGGGCTACACCTTC
CASSSNRGGYTF
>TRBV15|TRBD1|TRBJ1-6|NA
TGTGCCACCAGCACAACCCTCGGGACAGGGCTGAATTCACCCCTCCACTTT
CATSTTLGTGLNSPLHF
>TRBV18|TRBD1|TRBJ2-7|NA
TGTGCCAGCTCACCAGACCCCGGAAGACAGGGTTCCTACGAGCAGTACTTC
CASSPDPGRQGSYEQYF
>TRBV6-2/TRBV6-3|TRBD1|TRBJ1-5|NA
TGTGCCAGCAGTTTGGAGGGGGCTTCTAGCAATCAGCCCCAGCATTTT
CASSLEGASSNQPQHF
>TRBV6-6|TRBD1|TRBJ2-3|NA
TGTGCCAGCGGACTGACAGGGTTCACAGATACGCAGTATTTT
CASGLTGFTDTQYF
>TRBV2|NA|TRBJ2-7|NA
TGTGCCAGCAGGGTGGACAGCCTCCCCTACGAGCAGTACTTC
CASRVDSLPYEQYF
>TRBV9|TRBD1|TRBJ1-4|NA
TGTGCCAGCAGCCGTGAGGGGGCTTCGCGTGAAAAACTGTTTTTT
CASSREGASREKLFF
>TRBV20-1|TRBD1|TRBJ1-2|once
TGCACCCAGGGGGCGCAGGATGGCTACACCTTC
CTQGAQDGYTF
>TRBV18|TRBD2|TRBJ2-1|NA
TGTGCCAGCTCACTGGGACTAGCGGGAGGTTATAATGAGCAGTTCTTC
CASSLGLAGGYNEQFF
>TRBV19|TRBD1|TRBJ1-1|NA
TGTGCCAGTAGTATAGACTCCACAGGGGGTAAGACTGAAGCTTTCTTT
CASSIDSTGGKTEAFF
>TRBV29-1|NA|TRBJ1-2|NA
TGCAGCGTCACAAAGACAGCTAGCTATGGCTACACCTTC
CSVTKTASYGYTF
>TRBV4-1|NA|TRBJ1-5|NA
TGCGCCAGCAGCCAGTTGGCAGGGATCAATCAGCCCCAGCATTTT
CASSQLAGINQPQHF
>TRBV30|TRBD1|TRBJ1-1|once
TGTGCCTGGAGTGTATGGGACAGCCACCCCGAGACTGAAGCTTTCTTT
CAWSVWDSHPETEAFF
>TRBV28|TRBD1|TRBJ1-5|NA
TGTGCCAGCAGACAAACAGGGGAAAATCAGCCCCAGCATTTT
CASRQTGENQPQHF